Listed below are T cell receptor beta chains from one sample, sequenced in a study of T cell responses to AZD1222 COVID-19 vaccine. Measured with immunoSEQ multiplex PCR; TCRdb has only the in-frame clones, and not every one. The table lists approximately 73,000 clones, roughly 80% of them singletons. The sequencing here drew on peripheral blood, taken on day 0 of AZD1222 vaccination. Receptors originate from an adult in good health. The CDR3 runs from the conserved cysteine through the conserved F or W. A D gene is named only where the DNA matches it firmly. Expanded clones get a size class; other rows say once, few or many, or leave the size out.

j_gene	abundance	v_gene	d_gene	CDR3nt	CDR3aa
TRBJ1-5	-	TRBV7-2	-	TGTGCCAGCAGCTTGACACGGGGGGACCAGCCCCAGCATTTT	CASSLTRGDQPQHF
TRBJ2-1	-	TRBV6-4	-	TGTGCCAGCAGTGAAAGGCAGGGGGAGGGCAATGAGCAGTTCTTC	CASSERQGEGNEQFF
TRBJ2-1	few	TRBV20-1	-	TGCAGTGCTAGTCCGAGCGGGCCCCGTTCGGAGCAGTTCTTC	CSASPSGPRSEQFF
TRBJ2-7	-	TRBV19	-	TGTGCCAGTAGCAGTGGCTCCTACGAGCAGTACTTC	CASSSGSYEQYF
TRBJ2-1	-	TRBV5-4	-	TGTGCCAGCAGCTTGGCTAGCGATACCCTCAATGAGCAGTTCTTC	CASSLASDTLNEQFF
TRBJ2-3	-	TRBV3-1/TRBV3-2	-	TGTGCCAGCAGCCAAGAACACCGCGGGGTTACCCCAGATACGCAGTATTTT	CASSQEHRGVTPDTQYF
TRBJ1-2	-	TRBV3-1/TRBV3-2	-	TGTGCCAGCAGCCAAGACCCCAGGGCTAGATCCTATGGCTACACCTTC	CASSQDPRARSYGYTF
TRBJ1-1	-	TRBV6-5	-	TGTGCCAGCAGGGTGGACTCCCGCATGGGAGCTTTCTTT	CASRVDSRMGAFF
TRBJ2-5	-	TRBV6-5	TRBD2	TGTGCCAGCAGTTACGAAGCGGGGGGGCACGAGACCCAGTACTTC	CASSYEAGGHETQYF
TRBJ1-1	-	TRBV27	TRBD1	TGTGCCAGCAGTTTATTCCCAACCGGGACAGTGAACACTGAAGCTTTCTTT	CASSLFPTGTVNTEAFF
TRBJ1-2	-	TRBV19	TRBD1	TGTGCCAGTACGGAAAGGGGGCGCCGGGGCTATGGCTACACCTTC	CASTERGRRGYGYTF
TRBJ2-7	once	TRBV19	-	TGTGCCAGTAGTATAGGACGGTACGCCCTTAGATACGAGCAGTACTTC	CASSIGRYALRYEQYF
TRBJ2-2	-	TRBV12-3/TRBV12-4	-	TGTGCCAGCAGTTCCCGTGGGCTAGAGCTGTTTTTT	CASSSRGLELFF
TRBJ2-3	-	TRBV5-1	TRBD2	TGCGCCACCCAGGGGACTAGCGGGACAGATACGCAGTATTTT	CATQGTSGTDTQYF
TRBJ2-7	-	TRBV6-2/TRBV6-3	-	TGTGCCAGCAGTTACGTACGGGTGGACAGTCCCTTTTCCTACGAGCAGTACTTC	CASSYVRVDSPFSYEQYF
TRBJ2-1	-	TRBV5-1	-	TGCGCCAGCAGCGTGACTGGATTGCGGGGCAATGAGCAGTTCTTC	CASSVTGLRGNEQFF
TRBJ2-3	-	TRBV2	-	TGTGCCAGCAGTGAAGCAGAATATACGCAGTATTTT	CASSEAEYTQYF
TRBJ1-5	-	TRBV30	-	TGTGCCTGGAGTGTATCGGATCAGCCCCAGCATTTT	CAWSVSDQPQHF
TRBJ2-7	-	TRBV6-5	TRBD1	TGTGCCAGCAGTCCAGACAGGGTAACCTACGAGCAGTACTTC	CASSPDRVTYEQYF
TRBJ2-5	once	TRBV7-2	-	TGTGCCAGCAGCCGTAGCGGACTGGTAGAAGAGACCCAGTACTTC	CASSRSGLVEETQYF
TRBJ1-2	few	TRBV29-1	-	TGCAGCGTTTCCTTTGACAGCAATGGCTACACCTTC	CSVSFDSNGYTF
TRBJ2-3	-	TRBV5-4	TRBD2	TGTGCCAGCAGCTTGGGACTAGCGATCGGGACAGATACGCAGTATTTT	CASSLGLAIGTDTQYF
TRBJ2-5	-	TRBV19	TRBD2	TGTGCCAGTAGTGTTCCGGGAGGAGAGACCCAGTACTTC	CASSVPGGETQYF
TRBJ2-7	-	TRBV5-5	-	TGTGCCAGCAGCTTCTCAGCCTCCTACGAGCAGTACTTC	CASSFSASYEQYF
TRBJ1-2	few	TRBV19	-	TGTGCCAGTAGTATCGGTACAGGCCCCTCGACCTTC	CASSIGTGPSTF
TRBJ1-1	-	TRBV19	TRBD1	TGTGCCAGTAGTATAGGCGACAGGGGGCGCGATCCTGAAGCTTTCTTT	CASSIGDRGRDPEAFF
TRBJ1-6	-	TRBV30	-	TGTGCCTGGAGTGTAGGTTTAGTACCCCTCCACTTT	CAWSVGLVPLHF
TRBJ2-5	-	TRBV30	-	TGTGCCTGGAGTACAGGATCTAGCGCCGAAGAGACCCAGTACTTC	CAWSTGSSAEETQYF
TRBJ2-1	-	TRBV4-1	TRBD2	TGCGCCAGCAGCCAAGGATGGACTAGCGGGATAGGGTCCTACAATGAGCAGTTCTTC	CASSQGWTSGIGSYNEQFF
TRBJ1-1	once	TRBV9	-	TGTGCCAGCAGCCCTCGGGCACCCTCCATTGGCCGTAACACTGAAGCTTTCTTT	CASSPRAPSIGRNTEAFF
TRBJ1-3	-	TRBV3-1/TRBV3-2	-	TGTGCCAGCAGCCAGCTTGGCGGTGGATACTCTGGAAACACCATATATTTT	CASSQLGGGYSGNTIYF
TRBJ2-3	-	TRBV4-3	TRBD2	TGCGCCAGCAGCCAAGATCAGGATAGCGGGAGGTATACAGATACGCAGTATTTT	CASSQDQDSGRYTDTQYF